This TCR beta chain is drawn from a study of neurological immune-mediated disorders. This clonotype was seen many times. Its target is unknown. The healthy controls volunteered at a blood bank in Maryland, USA. General study points: CDR3 amino acid sequences found in expanded clones were never shared across subjects, suggesting private repertoires in all groups.

The method for making cDNA was 5'RACE, and it used 10-nucleotide random UMIs. TCRdb redid the calling of the 5' RACE reads with MiXCR, one entry per CDR3 protein. The table records around 83,000 distinct CDR3 sequences, less than 15% of them present only once. Germline V gene data show CDR1 as SGHRS and CDR2 as YFSETQ. The CDR3 has 14 amino acids. The V and J ends lost 4 bases and 6 bases respectively, with 15 bases between them. The chain combines TRBV5-1 with TRBJ2-3; possible D gene TRBD2, 5 bases. The source material was PBMCs. This sequence was found in a woman aged 50 to 65 in good health. The CDR3 spells CASSRKHPGDTQYF. CDR3 nucleotide sequence: TGCGCCAGCAGCCGGAAACACCCGGGGGATACGCAGTATTTT.